The clone carrying this TCR beta chain was seen more than once but under ten times. Its antigen remains unknown. Primed by a sample-barcoded 5' primer and a J-beta primer mix, a second PCR proceeded for about 7 to 11 cycles. One entry per CDR3 protein results from TCRdb running MiXCR on the 5' RACE reads. The data hold 450,000 to 700,000 distinct CDR3 sequences, with 25% to 30% observed a single time. The data belong to a study of blood T cells in healthy people across ages. Study-level points and caveats: Naive CD4+ cell counts and diversity both ran higher in long-lived than in aged donors. It was held that diversity estimates obtained from one million T cells represented underestimates.

Russia was home to the donors, healthy Caucasian individuals aged about 6 to 90. Trimming left V 4 bases short and J 2 bases short, with 9 bases between. CDR1 is ENHRY and CDR2 is SYGVKD in the germline V gene. This CDR3 is built from 13 residues. Sequenced sample: blood. The receptor was derived from an older woman in good health. This sequence joins TRBV10-3 and TRBJ2-7; no clear D gene. CDR3 region: CAISAQTAYEQYF. As DNA, the CDR3 is TGTGCCATCAGTGCCCAGACCGCCTACGAGCAGTACTTC.